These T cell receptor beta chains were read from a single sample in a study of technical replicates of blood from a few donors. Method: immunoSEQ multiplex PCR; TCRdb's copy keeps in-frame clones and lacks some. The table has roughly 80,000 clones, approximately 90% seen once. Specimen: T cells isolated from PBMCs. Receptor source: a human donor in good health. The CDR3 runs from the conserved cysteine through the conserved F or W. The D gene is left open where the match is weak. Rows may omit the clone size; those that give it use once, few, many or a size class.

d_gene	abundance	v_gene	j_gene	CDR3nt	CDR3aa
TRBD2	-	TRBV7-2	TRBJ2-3	TGTGCCAGCAGCTTAGCGGGAGGGAGGACAGATACGCAGTATTTT	CASSLAGGRTDTQYF
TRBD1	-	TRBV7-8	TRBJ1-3	TGTGCCAGCAGCCCAAGGGGACAGTCTCTCTCTGGAAACACCATATATTTT	CASSPRGQSLSGNTIYF
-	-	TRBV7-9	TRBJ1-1	TGTGCCAGCAGCTTAGGGCAGGGAGGTAGATGGACTGAAGCTTTCTTT	CASSLGQGGRWTEAFF
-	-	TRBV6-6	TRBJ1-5	TGTGCCAGCAGCCCCGGGACGAGGAGGGGTCAGCCCCAGCATTTT	CASSPGTRRGQPQHF
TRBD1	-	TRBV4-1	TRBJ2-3	TGCGCCAGTGGAGATGACAGGGTGACAGATACGCAGTATTTT	CASGDDRVTDTQYF
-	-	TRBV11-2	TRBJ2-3	TGTGCCAGCAGCTTAGATCTCACATCAACGCAGTATTTT	CASSLDLTSTQYF
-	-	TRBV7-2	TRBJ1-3	TGTGCCAGCAGCCCGGGGGTGGGGGATCAGTTTGGAAACACCATATATTTT	CASSPGVGDQFGNTIYF
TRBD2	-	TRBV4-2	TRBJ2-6	TGTGCCAGCAGCCAAGAGAAGGAGCGGGAGATCTCTGGGGCCAACGTCCTGACTTTC	CASSQEKEREISGANVLTF
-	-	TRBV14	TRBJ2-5	TGTGCCAGCAGCCCACTACAGGGCGGCCTCCAAGAGACCCAGTACTTC	CASSPLQGGLQETQYF
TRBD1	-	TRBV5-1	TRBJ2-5	TGCGCCAGCAGCCGAGGGACAGGGGGCCAAGAGACCCAGTACTTC	CASSRGTGGQETQYF
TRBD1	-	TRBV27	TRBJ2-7	TGTGCCAGCAGCGGGACAGGGGCGTACGAGCAGTACTTC	CASSGTGAYEQYF
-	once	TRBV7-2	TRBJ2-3	TGTGCCAGCAGCTTAAAAAGCACCGTGGGCACAGATACGCAGTATTTT	CASSLKSTVGTDTQYF
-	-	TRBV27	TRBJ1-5	TGTGCCAGCAGTCCCTCCGCCCTGGGGGCGAATAATCAGCCCCAGCATTTT	CASSPSALGANNQPQHF
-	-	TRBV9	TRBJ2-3	TGTGCCAGCAGCCTGGGTACAGACACAGATACGCAGTATTTT	CASSLGTDTDTQYF
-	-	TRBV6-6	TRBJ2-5	TGTGCCAGCAGTTACCGGTGGCGGGGTTGGGAGGAGACCCAGTACTTC	CASSYRWRGWEETQYF
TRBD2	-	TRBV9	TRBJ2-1	TGTGCCAGCAGCGACCGGACTAGCGGGAGGAGAGAGCAGTTCTTC	CASSDRTSGRREQFF
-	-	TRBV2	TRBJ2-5	TGTGCCAGCAGTGAAATAAGGGAGATGGGAGAGACCCAGTACTTC	CASSEIREMGETQYF
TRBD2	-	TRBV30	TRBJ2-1	TGTGCCTGGAGGGTGGGAGCGGGAGGGCCGGGTGAGCAGTTCTTC	CAWRVGAGGPGEQFF
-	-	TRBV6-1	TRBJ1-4	TGTGCCAGCAGTGTTTCACAGGGCTTTAATGAAAAACTGTTTTTT	CASSVSQGFNEKLFF
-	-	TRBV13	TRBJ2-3	TGTGCCAGCAGCTTAAGCCCCCTCACAGATACGCAGTATTTT	CASSLSPLTDTQYF
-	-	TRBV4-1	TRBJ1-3	TGCGCCAGCAGCCATCTACAGGATTCTGGAAACACCATATATTTT	CASSHLQDSGNTIYF
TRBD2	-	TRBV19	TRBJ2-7	TGTGCCAGTAGTCCGCGGGGGGGAGGCTACGAGCAGTACTTC	CASSPRGGGYEQYF
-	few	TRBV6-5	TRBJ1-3	TGTGCCAGCAGTTACCCCGGTGGAAACACCATATATTTT	CASSYPGGNTIYF
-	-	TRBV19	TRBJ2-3	TGTGCCAGTAGTATTTACTATATCACAGATACGCAGTATTTT	CASSIYYITDTQYF
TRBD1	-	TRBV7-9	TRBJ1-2	TGTGCCAGCAGCTCGGACAGGGGAGTCTTCGCGGGCTACACCTTC	CASSSDRGVFAGYTF
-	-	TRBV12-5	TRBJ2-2	TGTGCTAGTGGTTTGGGACTACCTGTCACCGGGGAGCTGTTTTTT	CASGLGLPVTGELFF
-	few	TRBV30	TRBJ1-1	TGTGCCCAGAAGGGGGAGAACACTGAAGCTTTCTTT	CAQKGENTEAFF
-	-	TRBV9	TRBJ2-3	TGTGCCAGCAGCGTAGACCCAGAATCGCAGTATTTT	CASSVDPESQYF
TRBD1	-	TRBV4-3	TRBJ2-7	TGCGCCAGCAGCCAAACACAGGGGAAGGGTTACGAGCAGTACTTC	CASSQTQGKGYEQYF
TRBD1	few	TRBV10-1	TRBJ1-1	TGCGCCAGCAGAGAGACAGGGGAGACTGAAGCTTTCTTT	CASRETGETEAFF
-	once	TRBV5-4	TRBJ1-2	TGTGCCAGCAGCCCCGAACAGGGACCTCCTAACTATGGCTACACCTTC	CASSPEQGPPNYGYTF
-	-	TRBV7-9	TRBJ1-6	TGTGCCAGCAGCGAAGCCCTCCTGGAGGAATCACCCCTCCACTTT	CASSEALLEESPLHF
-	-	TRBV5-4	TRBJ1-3	TGTGCCAGCAGCTTGGCCCATGGATCTAGCGGAAACACCATATATTTT	CASSLAHGSSGNTIYF
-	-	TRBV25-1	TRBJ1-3	TGTGCCAGCAGTGACTTCTCTGGAAACACCATATATTTT	CASSDFSGNTIYF
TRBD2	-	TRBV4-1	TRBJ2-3	TGCGCCAGCAGCCAGGGACTAGCGCGAGATACGCAGTATTTT	CASSQGLARDTQYF
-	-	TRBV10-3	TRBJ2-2	TGTGCCATCGTTGCAGGGGCAAACACCGGGGAGCTGTTTTTT	CAIVAGANTGELFF
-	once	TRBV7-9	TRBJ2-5	TGTGCCAGCAGCTTATATGAGACCCAGTACTTC	CASSLYETQYF
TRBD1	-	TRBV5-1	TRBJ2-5	TGCGCCAGCAGCCCACAGACAGGGAATAGGGAGACCCAGTACTTC	CASSPQTGNRETQYF
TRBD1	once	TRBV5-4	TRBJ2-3	TGTGCCAGCAGCTTGGCCGTAGGACAGGGGGTCACAGATACGCAGTATTTT	CASSLAVGQGVTDTQYF
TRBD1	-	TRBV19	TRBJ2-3	TGTGCCAGTAGTATGTCCCAGGGGGTAGATACGCAGTATTTT	CASSMSQGVDTQYF
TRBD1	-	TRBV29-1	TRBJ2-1	TGCAGCGTTGCAAGAGGGGGCCCCTACAATGAGCAGTTCTTC	CSVARGGPYNEQFF
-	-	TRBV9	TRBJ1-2	TGTGCCAGCAGCCCCCAGACAGGACCTATGGGCGGCTACACCTTC	CASSPQTGPMGGYTF
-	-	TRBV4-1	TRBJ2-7	TGCGCCAGCAGCTATACCCAGGGTGACGAGCAGTACTTC	CASSYTQGDEQYF
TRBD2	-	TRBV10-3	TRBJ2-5	TGTGCCATCAGCTTAGCGGGCGAAGAGACCCAGTACTTC	CAISLAGEETQYF
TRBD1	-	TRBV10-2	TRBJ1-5	TGCGCCAGCAGACATACAGGGGGTTGGGAGCCCCAGCATTTT	CASRHTGGWEPQHF
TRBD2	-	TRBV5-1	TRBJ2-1	TGCGCCAGCAGCGGGTTAGCGGGAGGGCCCGATGAGCAGTTCTTC	CASSGLAGGPDEQFF
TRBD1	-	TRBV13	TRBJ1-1	TGTGCCAGCAGCTTATTTAGGACAGGGACCAACACTGAAGCTTTCTTT	CASSLFRTGTNTEAFF
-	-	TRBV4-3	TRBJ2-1	TGCGCCAGCAGCCAACCAGGGGCCACCGGGTCCTATGAGCAGTTCTTC	CASSQPGATGSYEQFF
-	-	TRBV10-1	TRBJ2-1	TGCGCCAGCAGTGAGGCATCCAGGCTGAGATTAAATGAGCAGTTCTTC	CASSEASRLRLNEQFF
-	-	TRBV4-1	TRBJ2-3	TGCGCCAGCAGCCAAGTCGGGAGAGGAGATACGCAGTATTTT	CASSQVGRGDTQYF
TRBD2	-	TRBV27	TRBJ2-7	TGTGCCAGCACCCTCACCCTAGCGGGAGTAAATGAGCAGTACTTC	CASTLTLAGVNEQYF
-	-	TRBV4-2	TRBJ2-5	TGTGCCAGCAGCCAAGATCAGGCGAGAGACCAGGGCTGGGGGACCCAGTACTTC	CASSQDQARDQGWGTQYF
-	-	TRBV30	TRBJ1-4	TGTGCCTGGAGTCGAGGGATTAATGAAAAACTGTTTTTT	CAWSRGINEKLFF